A single sample gave rise to the 27 T cell receptor beta chains below, sequenced in a study of shared clonotypes between healthy human individuals. Some clones are missing from TCRdb's copy, which holds only in-frame ones; the method was immunoSEQ multiplex PCR. Of millions of clones listed, roughly 92% are singletons. Sequencing used naive CD4+ T cells sorted from blood. Subset given: CD45RA+ positively selected. Receptors were obtained from a man aged 18 to 29 in good health.

The chain links TRBV28 to TRBJ1-2; possibly TRBD1 for D (5 bases). Germline loops: CDR1 MDHEN, CDR2 SYDVKM. CDR3 length: 13 amino acids. Trimming stripped 2 bases from V and 8 bases from J, with 12 bases between. The chain's CDR3 is CASSLRGPVGYTF. CDR3 in DNA: TGTGCCAGCAGTTTAAGGGGTCCGGTCGGCTACACCTTC.

The chain uses TRBV2 and TRBJ2-7, with 8 bases lining up with TRBD2. V gave up 3 bases and J gave up 3 bases; unmatched junction bases: 1. This CDR3 spans 13 amino acids. Germline CDR1 and CDR2: SNHLY and FYNNEI. The CDR3 region is CASSEREDYEQYF. In nucleotides, the CDR3 is TGTGCCAGCAGTGAGCGGGAGGACTACGAGCAGTACTTC. Looking up the rest from reference TRBV2 and TRBJ2-7 gives the full variable domain: EPEVTQTPSHQVTQMGQEVILRCVPISNHLYFYWYRQILGQKVEFLVSFYNNEISEKSEIFDDQFSVERPDGSNFTLKIRSTKLEDSAMYFCASSEREDYEQYFGPGTRLTVT.

The chain's CDR3 is CASSPRGSSVNTEAFF. The CDR3 bases are TGCGCCAGCAGCCCCCGGGGATCTAGCGTGAACACTGAAGCTTTCTTT. The rearrangement links TRBV5-1 to TRBJ1-1; no definite D call. Trimming left V 4 bases short and J 0 bases short, with 16 bases between. Germline CDR1 and CDR2: SGHRS and YFSETQ. This CDR3 is 16 amino acids long.

This sequence joins TRBV19 and TRBJ2-3, with TRBD1 matching over 8 bases. The junction had 12 bases not matched to a gene; V was cut back by 7 bases and J by 6 bases. Germline V lookup: CDR1 LNHDA, CDR2 SQIVND (reference sequence). This CDR3 is 15 amino acids long. CDR3 loop: CASTPQGGWSDTQYF. Written as DNA, the CDR3 is TGTGCCAGTACCCCACAGGGGGGCTGGTCGGATACGCAGTATTTT.

A note on this clone: The junction does not match germline at one end; this may be a read error. The chain carries TRBV6-4 and TRBJ1-3, with D maybe TRBD1 (6 bases). The CDR3 sequence is 16 residues long. The V gene's germline CDR1 is MRHNA and CDR2 SNTAGT. The DNA for the CDR3 is TGCACAGCCGACTCGCCAATGGGGGCATCTGGAAACACCATATATTTT. Translated, it gives CTADSPMGASGNTIYF.

The V and J genes are TRBV7-5 and TRBJ2-2. TRBV7-5 is deemed a pseudogene. The CDR3 consists of 16 residues. The CDR3 bases are TGTGCCAGAAGCTTCCCGGGACCCGGTGACCGCGGGGAGCTGTTTTTT. This encodes CARSFPGPGDRGELFF.

About this clone: The sample carries other DNA sequences with the same CDR3. The chain combines TRBV5-1 with TRBJ2-1; D gene uncertain. This CDR3 region has 16 residues. Germline V CDR1 and CDR2: SGHRS, YFSETQ. V was trimmed by 0 bases and J by 0 bases, leaving 10 bases between them. CDR3 sequence reads: CASSLVSASSYNEQFF. The CDR3 coding sequence is TGCGCCAGCAGCTTGGTAAGCGCCAGCTCCTACAATGAGCAGTTCTTC.

CDR3 coding DNA: TGTGCCAGCAGCTTACGCGGGGGGGCCTTAGATACGCAGTATTTT. Its protein product is CASSLRGGALDTQYF. V gene TRBV7-8 combines with J gene TRBJ2-3, with TRBD2 matching 9 bases. With V trimmed by 2 bases and J by 5 bases, 5 bases remained unmatched. This CDR3 region has 15 residues. Germline CDR1 SGHVS, CDR2 FQNEAQ. Variable domain in full (rest from reference TRBV7-8 and TRBJ2-3): GAGVSQSPRYKVAKRGQDVALRCDPISGHVSLFWYQQALGQGPEFLTYFQNEAQLDKSGLPSDRFFAERPEGSVSTLKIQRTQQEDSAVYLCASSLRGGALDTQYFGPGTRLTVL.

The chain combines TRBV5-5 with TRBJ2-5; D not resolved. V was shortened by 4 bases and J by 2 bases, with 15 bases between the two germline ends. CDR1 SGHKS and CDR2 YYEKEE come from the germline V gene (reference sequence). The CDR3 extends over 15 amino acids. CDR3 sequence (DNA): TGTGCCAGCAGCCCCCGATGGAGTCCACAAGAGACCCAGTACTTC. This encodes CASSPRWSPQETQYF.

V usage is TRBV5-1 and J usage is TRBJ1-1; D perhaps matches TRBD1 (5 bases). This CDR3 is built from 15 residues. Trimming removed 3 bases from V and 3 bases from J, with 15 bases in between. Looked up from germline, CDR1 is SGHRS and CDR2 is YFSETQ. The chain's CDR3 is CASSWGLTRDTEAFF. The CDR3 DNA follows: TGCGCCAGCAGCTGGGGCCTTACCAGGGACACTGAAGCTTTCTTT.

For this clone: This same CDR3 is encoded by further DNA sequences in the sample. This sequence joins TRBV7-9 and TRBJ2-2; D remains unclear. Deletions cut 3 bases from V and 6 bases from J, with 5 bases between. This CDR3 region has 12 residues. The germline V gene has CDR1 SEHNR and CDR2 FQNEAQ (reference sequence). Written as DNA, the CDR3 is TGTGCCAGCAGCTTTAATTCCGGGGAGCTGTTTTTT. Translated, it gives CASSFNSGELFF.

The chain employs TRBV6-6 and TRBJ2-1, with 11 nucleotides matching TRBD1. The germline V gene has CDR1 MNHNY and CDR2 SVGAGI (reference sequence). Trimming at V came to 6 bases and at J to 6 bases, leaving 10 bases not matched to a gene. CDR3 length: 16 residues. The CDR3 coding sequence is TGTGCCAGCAGGGAAAGCATTGGGACAGGGGGCAATGAGCAGTTCTTC. Its protein product is CASRESIGTGGNEQFF.

The chain is built from TRBV28 and TRBJ1-2; D gene uncertain. V was pared by 1 base and J by 5 bases, with 11 bases between. The CDR3 runs 14 residues. Germline V gene lookup returns CDR1 MDHEN and CDR2 SYDVKM. CDR3 loop: CASSLSPASYGYTF. In DNA form, the CDR3 reads TGTGCCAGCAGTTTATCACCAGCTTCTTATGGCTACACCTTC.

The rearrangement joins TRBV5-4 to TRBJ1-2; possible D gene TRBD1, 6 bases. The CDR3 has 12 residues. CDR1 and CDR2 (germline): SGHNT, YYREEE (reference sequence). V was cut by 3 bases and J by 6 bases, with 9 bases left in between. Written as DNA, the CDR3 is TGTGCCAGCAGCTCCTACAGGGATGGCTACACCTTC. Its translation: CASSSYRDGYTF.

This clone was found once. The chain combines TRBV7-6 with TRBJ2-5; D is perhaps TRBD2 (6 bases). V lost 5 bases and J lost 5, with 12 bases in between. The CDR3 spans 13 residues. Germline V CDR1 and CDR2: SGHVS, FNYEAQ. This chain's CDR3 is CASSQTSIETQYF. Here the CDR3 DNA reads TGTGCCAGCAGCCAAACTAGCATTGAGACCCAGTACTTC.

CDR3 sequence reads: CAWSSLRTSEYNEQFF. CDR3 DNA sequence: TGTGCCTGGAGTAGTTTGCGGACTAGCGAGTACAATGAGCAGTTCTTC. The chain links TRBV30 to TRBJ2-1; the match to TRBD2 covers 9 bases. V lost 2 bases and J lost 4; bases outside the gene matches: 9. The CDR3 extends over 16 amino acids. Germline V gene sequence: CDR1 GTSNPN, CDR2 SVGIG (reference sequence).

The rearrangement links TRBV28 to TRBJ2-7, with D possibly matching TRBD1 (6 bases). CDR1 and CDR2 from the germline V gene are MDHEN and SYDVKM. The ends were cut back, 4 bases at V and 0 bases at J, with 10 bases in the middle. The CDR3 sequence is 14 residues long. The CDR3 region is CASSSWDISYEQYF. CDR3 nucleotide sequence: TGTGCCAGCAGTTCTTGGGACATCTCCTACGAGCAGTACTTC.

The V and J genes are TRBV11-2 and TRBJ2-1; no reliable D call. Trimming left V 8 bases short and J 9 bases short, with 14 bases between. The germline V gene encodes CDR1 SGHAT and CDR2 FQNNGV. CDR3 length: 12 amino acids. The CDR3 spells CASSLGVTEQFF. CDR3 nucleotides: TGTGCCAGCTCCCTTGGGGTAACTGAGCAGTTCTTC.

This clone appeared once. The rearrangement uses TRBV10-2 and TRBJ2-1; 10 bases match TRBD2. The germline CDR1 and CDR2 sequences are WSHSY and SAAADI. The CDR3 extends over 15 amino acids. J was trimmed by 4 bases and V by 6 bases; bases with no gene match: 6. As DNA, the CDR3 is TGCGCCAGCAGGATGGCTAGCGGGAGTTACAATGAGCAGTTCTTC. Amino acid sequence: CASRMASGSYNEQFF.

This clone was seen just once. The genes are TRBV11-3 and TRBJ2-2; no clear D. Germline V gene sequence: CDR1 SGHNT, CDR2 YENEEA. The length of the CDR3 is 13 residues. The V and J ends lost 1 base and 5 bases respectively, with 5 bases between them. In nucleotides, the CDR3 is TGTGCCAGCAGCTTAGCCCCGACCGGGGAGCTGTTTTTT. Amino acids: CASSLAPTGELFF.

This clone appeared a single time. V and J are TRBV5-8 and TRBJ1-2; 8 positions match TRBD1. Germline V gene sequence: CDR1 SGHTS, CDR2 YDEGEE. The CDR3 consists of 15 residues. After removal of 2 bases from V and 4 bases from J, the junction contained 7 bases not matched to a gene. CDR3 DNA: TGTGCCAGCAGCTTTGCTACAGGGGGGAGCTATGGCTACACCTTC. Translating gives CASSFATGGSYGYTF.

There are a few counts of this clone. The CDR3 here is CASSDVPNQPQHF. The DNA of the CDR3 is TGTGCCAGCAGTGACGTACCCAATCAGCCCCAGCATTTT. The chain carries TRBV6-4 and TRBJ1-5; D remains unclear. V was trimmed by 2 bases and J by 3 bases, leaving 5 bases between them. The CDR3 runs to 13 residues. Germline V gene lookup returns CDR1 MRHNA and CDR2 SNTAGT.

The rearrangement links TRBV19 to TRBJ2-1; possibly TRBD1 for D (6 bases). Germline CDR1 LNHDA, CDR2 SQIVND (reference sequence). Trimming removed 6 bases from V and 7 bases from J, with 13 bases in between. This CDR3 has 13 residues. CDR3 sequence: CASRGQLLNEQFF. As DNA, the CDR3 is TGTGCCAGTAGGGGACAACTCCTTAATGAGCAGTTCTTC.

The chain uses TRBV7-2 and TRBJ1-3; D is undetermined. V shed 0 bases and J shed 0 bases, with 9 bases lying between them. The CDR3 loop spans 16 amino acids. In germline, CDR1 is SGHTA, CDR2 FQGNSA. The CDR3 sequence: CASSLAPLSSGNTIYF. The DNA of the CDR3 is TGTGCCAGCAGCTTAGCCCCCCTTAGCTCTGGAAACACCATATATTTT.

The chain links TRBV30 to TRBJ1-2; possibly TRBD1 for D (6 bases). The CDR3 is 13 residues long. Germline CDR1 reads GTSNPN; CDR2 reads SVGIG (reference sequence). V lost 1 base, J lost 5 bases, and 11 bases lay in between. CDR3 amino acids: CAWSAPGAYGYTF. For the CDR3, the DNA is TGTGCCTGGAGTGCCCCAGGGGCATATGGCTACACCTTC.

The V and J genes are TRBV28 and TRBJ1-5; 10 bases are a match to TRBD1. V was clipped by 6 bases and J by 4 bases; unmatched bases: 6. From germline, CDR1 is MDHEN and CDR2 SYDVKM. This CDR3 comprises 15 residues. The CDR3 sequence is CASRYDRGPNQPQHF. In DNA, the CDR3 is TGTGCCAGCAGATATGACAGGGGGCCAAATCAGCCCCAGCATTTT.

The chain links TRBV7-8 to TRBJ2-1, with 8 bases fitting TRBD2. V was clipped by 0 bases and J by 6 bases; unmatched bases: 7. In germline, CDR1 is SGHVS, CDR2 FQNEAQ. The CDR3 is 16 residues long. CDR3 coding DNA: TGTGCCAGCAGCTTAGCCTTAAGCGGGAGTAGCAATGAGCAGTTCTTC. This gives the protein CASSLALSGSSNEQFF.